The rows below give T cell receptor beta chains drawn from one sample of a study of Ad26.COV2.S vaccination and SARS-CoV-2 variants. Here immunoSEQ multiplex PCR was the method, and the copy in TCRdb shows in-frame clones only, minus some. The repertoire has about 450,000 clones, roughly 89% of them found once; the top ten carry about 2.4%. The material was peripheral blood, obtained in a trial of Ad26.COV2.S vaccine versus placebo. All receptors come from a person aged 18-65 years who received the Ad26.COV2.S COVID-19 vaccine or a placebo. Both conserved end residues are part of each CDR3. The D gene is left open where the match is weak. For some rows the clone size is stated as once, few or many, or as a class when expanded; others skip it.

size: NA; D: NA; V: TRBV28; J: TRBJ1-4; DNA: TGTGCCAGCAGCCGCACAACTCAGGGTTTAGAAAAACTGTTTTTT; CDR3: CASSRTTQGLEKLFF
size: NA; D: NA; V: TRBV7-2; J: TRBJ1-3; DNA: TGTGCCGGGGGACATATCAATGGAAACACCATATATTTT; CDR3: CAGGHINGNTIYF
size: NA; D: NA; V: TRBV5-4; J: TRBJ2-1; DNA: TGTGCCAGCGGGGAGGGAAGGGGGCACTGGGAGCAGTTCTTC; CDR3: CASGEGRGHWEQFF
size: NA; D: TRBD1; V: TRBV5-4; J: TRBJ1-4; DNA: TGTGCCAGCAGCAGCGGACAGGGGGAAAAACTGTTTTTT; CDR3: CASSSGQGEKLFF
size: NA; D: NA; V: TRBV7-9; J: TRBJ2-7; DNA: TGTGCCAGCAGCTTTAGTGAGGGGGGCGTCGAGCAGTACTTC; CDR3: CASSFSEGGVEQYF
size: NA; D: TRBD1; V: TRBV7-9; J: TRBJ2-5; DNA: TGTGCCAGCAGCTTACAGGGGGCAGAGACCCAGTACTTC; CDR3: CASSLQGAETQYF
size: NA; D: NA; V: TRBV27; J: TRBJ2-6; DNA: TGTGCCAGCAGTTCTTTGGACTCTGGGGCCAACGTCCTGACTTTC; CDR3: CASSSLDSGANVLTF
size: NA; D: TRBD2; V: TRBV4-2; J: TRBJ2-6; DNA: TGTGCCAGCAGCCACCAAGGACTAGCGGGAGGGCCGCTGACTTTC; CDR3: CASSHQGLAGGPLTF
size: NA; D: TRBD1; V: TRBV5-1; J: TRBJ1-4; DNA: TGCGCCAGCAGCGGACAGGGAGGTGAAAAACTGTTTTTT; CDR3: CASSGQGGEKLFF
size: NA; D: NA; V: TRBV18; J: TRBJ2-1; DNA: TGTGCCAGCTCACCACCGTCACAGGGAGCATACAATGAGCAGTTCTTC; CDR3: CASSPPSQGAYNEQFF
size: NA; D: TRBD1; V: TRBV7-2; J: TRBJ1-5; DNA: TGTGCCAGCAGCCCTACAGGGGTAGGACAGCCCCAGCATTTT; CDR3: CASSPTGVGQPQHF
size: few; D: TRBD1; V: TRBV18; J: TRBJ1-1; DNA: TGTGCCAGCTCACCACAGACAGGGGACACTGAAGCTTTCTTT; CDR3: CASSPQTGDTEAFF
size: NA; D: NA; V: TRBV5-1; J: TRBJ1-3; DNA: TGCGCCAGCAGCTCTGGACAGAGAACCACCATATATTTT; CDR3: CASSSGQRTTIYF
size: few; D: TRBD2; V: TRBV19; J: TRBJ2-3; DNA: TGTGCCAGCAGGACTAGCGGGAGCACAGATACGCAGTATTTT; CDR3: CASRTSGSTDTQYF
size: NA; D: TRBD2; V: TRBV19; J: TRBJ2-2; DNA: TGTGCCAGTAGTATTGTGCCTAGCGGGGTATCCGGGGAGCTGTTTTTT; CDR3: CASSIVPSGVSGELFF
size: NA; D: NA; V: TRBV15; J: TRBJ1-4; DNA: TGTGCCACCAGCGACGGAGGGTGGCCTGGCGAAAAACTGTTTTTT; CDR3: CATSDGGWPGEKLFF
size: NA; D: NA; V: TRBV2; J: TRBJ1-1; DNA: TGTGCCAGCAGTGGACAGATGAACACTGAAGCTTTCTTT; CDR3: CASSGQMNTEAFF
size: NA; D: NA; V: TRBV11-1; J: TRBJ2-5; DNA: TGTGCCAGCAGCCCACGGATGAGGGAGACCCAGTACTTC; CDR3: CASSPRMRETQYF
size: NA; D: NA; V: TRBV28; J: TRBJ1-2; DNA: TGTGCCAGCAGATTTAACTATGGCTACACCTTC; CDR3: CASRFNYGYTF
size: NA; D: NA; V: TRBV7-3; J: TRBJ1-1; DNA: TGTGCCAGCAGATCAACCGGGACGGGGAGCACTGAAGCTTTCTTT; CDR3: CASRSTGTGSTEAFF
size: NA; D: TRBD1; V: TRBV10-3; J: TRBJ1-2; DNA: TGTGCCATCGGACTGGACAGGGGTAGGGAAGGTGGCTACACCTTC; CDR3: CAIGLDRGREGGYTF